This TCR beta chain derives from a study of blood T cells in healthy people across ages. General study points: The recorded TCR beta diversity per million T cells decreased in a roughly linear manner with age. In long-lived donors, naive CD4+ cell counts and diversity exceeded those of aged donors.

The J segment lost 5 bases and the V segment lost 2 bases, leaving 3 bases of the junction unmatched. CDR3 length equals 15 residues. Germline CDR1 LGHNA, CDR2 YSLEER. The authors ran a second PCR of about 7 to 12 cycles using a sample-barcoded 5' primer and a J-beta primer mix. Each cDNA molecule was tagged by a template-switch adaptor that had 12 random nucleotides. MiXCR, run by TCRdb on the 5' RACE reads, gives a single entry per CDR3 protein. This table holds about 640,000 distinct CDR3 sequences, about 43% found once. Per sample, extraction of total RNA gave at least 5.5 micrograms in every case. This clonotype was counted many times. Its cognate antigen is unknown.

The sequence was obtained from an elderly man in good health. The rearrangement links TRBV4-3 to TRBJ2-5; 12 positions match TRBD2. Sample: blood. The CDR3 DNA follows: TGCGCCAGCAGCCAAACTAGCGGGAGGATCGAGACCCAGTACTTC. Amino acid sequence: CASSQTSGRIETQYF.